This entry is about one TCR beta chain. Its cognate antigen is unknown. V was trimmed by 2 bases and J by 6 bases, leaving 13 bases between them. This CDR3 has 14 amino acids. The authors drew around 9.3 milliliters of peripheral blood from each donor. The total RNA that was extracted per sample amounted to at least 5.5 micrograms. This entry is derived from a study of blood T cells in healthy people across ages. Regarding the study as a whole: Greater diversity and more naive CD4+ cells were seen in long-lived donors than in aged donors.

A J-beta primer mix and a sample-barcoded 5' primer were used in a second PCR of roughly 7 to 12 cycles. Sequencing recovered at least 3 million CDR3-containing paired-end reads from each sample. TCRdb re-analysed the 5' RACE reads in MiXCR, keeping a single row per CDR3 protein. This table has 550,000 to 600,000 distinct CDR3 sequences, 25% to 30% appearing once. This clonotype was sampled from an older woman in good health. The genes are TRBV12-3 or TRBV12-4 and TRBJ1-2, with D uncertain. Sequencing was done on a sample of blood. The CDR3 protein is CASSLRAGENGYTF. DNA of the CDR3: TGTGCCAGCAGTTTACGGGCCGGGGAAAATGGCTACACCTTC.